These T cell receptor beta chains were read from a single sample in a study of blood T cell repertoires in COVID-19. Sequencing used immunoSEQ multiplex PCR; TCRdb keeps in-frame clones, though not all of them. The sample contains about 360,000 clones, more than 70% of which appear only once. The sample consisted of peripheral blood. Receptors were obtained from a man aged 25 to 45 with active or convalescent COVID-19. Both conserved end residues are part of each CDR3. D genes are given only for firm matches. Clone size is shown for a subset of rows, as once, few, many or a class of expanded clone.

v_gene	j_gene	d_gene	abundance	CDR3aa	CDR3nt
TRBV9	TRBJ1-2	TRBD1	.	CASSGGTGREGGYGYTF	TGTGCCAGCAGCGGAGGGACAGGAAGAGAGGGAGGCTATGGCTACACCTTC
TRBV7-2	TRBJ2-7	.	.	CASSLGVGISYEQYF	TGTGCCAGCAGCTTAGGAGTCGGGATCTCCTACGAGCAGTACTTC
TRBV15	TRBJ1-3	.	once	CATSRDPDSSGNTIYF	TGTGCCACCAGCAGAGATCCGGACAGCTCTGGAAACACCATATATTTT
TRBV27	TRBJ2-7	TRBD2	few	CASSLLVAGAYEQYF	TGTGCCAGCAGTTTATTGGTAGCGGGGGCCTACGAGCAGTACTTC
TRBV9	TRBJ2-7	TRBD1	.	CASSLQGASYEQYF	TGTGCCAGCAGCCTCCAGGGGGCCTCCTACGAGCAGTACTTC
TRBV9	TRBJ1-1	.	.	CASSPSGLNTEAFF	TGTGCCAGCAGCCCCTCAGGCCTGAACACTGAAGCTTTCTTT
TRBV6-5	TRBJ2-7	TRBD1	.	CASSSILTGADEQYF	TGTGCCAGCAGTAGTATCCTGACAGGGGCAGACGAGCAGTACTTC
TRBV7-9	TRBJ2-2	.	.	CASRRTNTGELFF	TGTGCCAGCAGGCGGACGAACACCGGGGAGCTGTTTTTT
TRBV5-1	TRBJ1-3	TRBD1	.	CASSPGQGSGNTIYF	TGCGCCAGCAGCCCGGGACAGGGCTCAGGAAACACCATATATTTT
TRBV11-2	TRBJ1-2	TRBD1	.	CASSPDRAGYTF	TGTGCCAGCAGCCCTGACAGGGCGGGCTACACCTTC
TRBV7-2	TRBJ2-5	.	.	CASSLEPRPLGTQYF	TGTGCCAGCAGCTTAGAACCCAGGCCACTGGGGACCCAGTACTTC
TRBV4-1	TRBJ1-1	TRBD1	.	CASSRPGQGTEAFF	TGCGCCAGCAGCCGCCCAGGACAGGGAACTGAAGCTTTCTTT
TRBV14	TRBJ2-1	.	once	CASSQERGTEQFF	TGTGCCAGCAGCCAAGAAAGAGGTACTGAGCAGTTCTTC
TRBV7-3	TRBJ2-1	TRBD2	.	CASSRRTSDYNEQFF	TGTGCCAGCAGCCGACGGACTAGCGACTACAATGAGCAGTTCTTC
TRBV4-3	TRBJ2-3	TRBD2	.	CASSPSSGGHTDTQYF	TGCGCCAGCAGCCCCTCGTCGGGGGGGCACACAGATACGCAGTATTTT
TRBV30	TRBJ2-1	TRBD2	.	CAWSGIAGINEQFF	TGTGCCTGGAGTGGAATAGCGGGAATCAATGAGCAGTTCTTC
TRBV15	TRBJ2-1	.	.	CAIRGANNEQFF	TGTGCCATCAGGGGGGCAAACAATGAGCAGTTCTTC
TRBV7-2	TRBJ1-2	TRBD1	.	CASSLAVEQGNYGYTF	TGTGCCAGCAGCTTAGCCGTAGAACAGGGGAACTATGGCTACACCTTC
TRBV7-3	TRBJ1-2	.	.	CASSLTSPGNGYTF	TGTGCCAGCAGCTTAACGTCCCCAGGGAACGGCTACACCTTC
TRBV7-2	TRBJ1-3	.	.	CASSLGVPGNTIYF	TGTGCCAGCAGCCTAGGCGTTCCCGGAAACACCATATATTTT
TRBV6-4	TRBJ1-1	TRBD1	.	CASSPTGKVTEAFF	TGTGCCAGCAGCCCGACAGGGAAGGTAACTGAAGCTTTCTTT
TRBV5-3	TRBJ1-1	TRBD1	.	CARIGQVPTEAFF	TGTGCCAGAATTGGACAGGTACCTACTGAAGCTTTCTTT
TRBV9	TRBJ2-1	.	.	CASSVAGRHNEQFF	TGTGCCAGCAGCGTAGCAGGGCGCCACAATGAGCAGTTCTTC
TRBV4-3	TRBJ2-3	TRBD2	.	CASSHSGSRTDTQYF	TGCGCCAGCAGCCATAGCGGGTCCCGCACAGATACGCAGTATTTT
TRBV4-3	TRBJ2-5	TRBD2	.	CASSPSLAGGPETQYF	TGCGCCAGCAGCCCCTCTCTAGCGGGGGGGCCGGAGACCCAGTACTTC
TRBV24-1	TRBJ2-1	TRBD2	.	CATSDPGGGGGPSEQFF	TGTGCCACCAGTGACCCCGGGGGGGGCGGTGGGCCAAGTGAGCAGTTCTTC
TRBV4-3	TRBJ1-1	.	.	CASSRKGAEAFF	TGCGCCAGCAGCCGAAAAGGGGCTGAAGCTTTCTTT